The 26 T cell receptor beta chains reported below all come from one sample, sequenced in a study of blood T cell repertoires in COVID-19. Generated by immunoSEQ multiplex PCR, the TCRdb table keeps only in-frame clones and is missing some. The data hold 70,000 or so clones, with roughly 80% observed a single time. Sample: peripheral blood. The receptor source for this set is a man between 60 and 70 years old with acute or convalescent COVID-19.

The CDR3 loop is CASRPDSVNYGYTF. The CDR3 DNA sequence: TGTGCCAGCAGGCCGGACAGCGTTAACTATGGCTACACCTTC. This chain connects TRBV7-2 to TRBJ1-2; D possibly corresponds to TRBD1 (6 bases). The germline V gene encodes CDR1 SGHTA and CDR2 FQGNSA. With 6 bases removed from V and 1 base from J, the gap between germline ends came to 12 bases. The CDR3 covers 14 residues.

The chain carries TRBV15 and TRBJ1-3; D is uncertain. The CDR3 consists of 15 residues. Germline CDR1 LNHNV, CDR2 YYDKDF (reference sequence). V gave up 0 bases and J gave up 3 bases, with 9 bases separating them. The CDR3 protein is CATSRDPRSGNTIYF. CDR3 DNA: TGTGCCACCAGCAGAGATCCCCGGAGTGGAAACACCATATATTTT.

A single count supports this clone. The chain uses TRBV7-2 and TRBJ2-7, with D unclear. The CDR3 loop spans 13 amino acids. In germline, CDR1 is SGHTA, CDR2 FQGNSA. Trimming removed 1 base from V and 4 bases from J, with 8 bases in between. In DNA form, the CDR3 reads TGTGCCAGCAGCTTAGTGGCGGAATACGAGCAGTACTTC. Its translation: CASSLVAEYEQYF.

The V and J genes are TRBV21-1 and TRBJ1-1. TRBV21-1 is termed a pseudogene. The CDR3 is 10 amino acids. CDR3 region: CAIRRVGAFF. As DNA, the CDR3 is TGTGCCATCCGACGGGTAGGAGCTTTCTTT.

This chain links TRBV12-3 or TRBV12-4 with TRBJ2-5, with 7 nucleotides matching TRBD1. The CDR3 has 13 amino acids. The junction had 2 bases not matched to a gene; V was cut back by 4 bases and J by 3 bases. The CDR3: CASSSGGEETQYF. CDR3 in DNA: TGTGCCAGCAGTTCAGGGGGAGAAGAGACCCAGTACTTC.

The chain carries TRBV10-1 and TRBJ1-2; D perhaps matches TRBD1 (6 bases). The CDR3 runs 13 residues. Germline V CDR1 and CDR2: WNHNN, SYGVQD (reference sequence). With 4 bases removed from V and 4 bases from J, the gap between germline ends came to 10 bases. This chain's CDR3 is CASSGQASYGYTF. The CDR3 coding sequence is TGCGCCAGCAGTGGACAGGCCAGCTATGGCTACACCTTC.

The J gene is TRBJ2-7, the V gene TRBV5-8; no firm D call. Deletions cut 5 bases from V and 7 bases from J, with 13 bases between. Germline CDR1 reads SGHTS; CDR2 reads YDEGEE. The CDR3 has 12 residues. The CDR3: CASRFNTREQYF. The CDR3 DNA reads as TGTGCCAGCAGATTCAATACCAGGGAGCAGTACTTC.

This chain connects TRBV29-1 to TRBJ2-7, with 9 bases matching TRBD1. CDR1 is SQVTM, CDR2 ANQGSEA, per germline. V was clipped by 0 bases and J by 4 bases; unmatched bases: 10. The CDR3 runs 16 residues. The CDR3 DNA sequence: TGCAGCGTTGAAGAACCCCTCCCGGGACAGGGATACGAGCAGTACTTC. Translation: CSVEEPLPGQGYEQYF.

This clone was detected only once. The CDR3 nucleotides read TGTGCCATCAGTGAGTCGACTCCACGGTTGAACACTGAAGCTTTCTTT. Translating it yields CAISESTPRLNTEAFF. V and J are TRBV10-3 and TRBJ1-1; D unclear. CDR1 and CDR2 from the germline V gene are ENHRY and SYGVKD. Trimming shortened V by 0 bases and J by 0 bases, and 11 bases separated the two germline ends. This CDR3 contains 16 residues.

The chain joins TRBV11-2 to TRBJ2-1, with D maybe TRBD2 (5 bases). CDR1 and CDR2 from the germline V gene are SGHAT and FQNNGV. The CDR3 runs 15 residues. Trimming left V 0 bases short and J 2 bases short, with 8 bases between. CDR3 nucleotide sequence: TGTGCCAGCAGCTTAGATACCGGGACCTACAATGAGCAGTTCTTC. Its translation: CASSLDTGTYNEQFF.

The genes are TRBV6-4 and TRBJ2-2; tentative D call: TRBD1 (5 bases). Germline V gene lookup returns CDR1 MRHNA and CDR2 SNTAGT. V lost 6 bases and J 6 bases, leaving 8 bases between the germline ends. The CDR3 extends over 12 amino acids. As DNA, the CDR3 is TGTGCCAGCAGACAGGCGGCCGGGGAGCTGTTTTTT. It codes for CASRQAAGELFF.

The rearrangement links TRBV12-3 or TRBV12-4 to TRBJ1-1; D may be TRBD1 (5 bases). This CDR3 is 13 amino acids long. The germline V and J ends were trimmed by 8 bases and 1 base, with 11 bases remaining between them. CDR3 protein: CASGRGRNTEAFF. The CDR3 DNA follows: TGTGCCAGCGGTCGGGGGAGGAACACTGAAGCTTTCTTT.

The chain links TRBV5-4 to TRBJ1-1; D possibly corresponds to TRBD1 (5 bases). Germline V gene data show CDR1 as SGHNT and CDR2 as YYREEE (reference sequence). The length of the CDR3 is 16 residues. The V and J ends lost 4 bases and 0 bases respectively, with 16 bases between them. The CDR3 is CASSPVGAGMNTEAFF. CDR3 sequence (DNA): TGTGCCAGCAGCCCGGTTGGGGCAGGGATGAACACTGAAGCTTTCTTT.

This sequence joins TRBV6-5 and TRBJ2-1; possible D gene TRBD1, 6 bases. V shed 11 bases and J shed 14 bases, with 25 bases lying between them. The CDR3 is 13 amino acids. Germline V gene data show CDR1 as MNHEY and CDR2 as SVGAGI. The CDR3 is CAATADSYLGEFF. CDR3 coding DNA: TGTGCCGCGACGGCGGACAGCTACTTAGGGGAGTTCTTC.

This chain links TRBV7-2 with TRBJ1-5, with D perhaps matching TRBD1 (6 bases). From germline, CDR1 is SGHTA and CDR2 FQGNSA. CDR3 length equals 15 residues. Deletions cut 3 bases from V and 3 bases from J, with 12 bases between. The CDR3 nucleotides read TGTGCCAGCAGCTTTGCCGGGGGGCCCAATCAGCCCCAGCATTTT. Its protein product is CASSFAGGPNQPQHF.

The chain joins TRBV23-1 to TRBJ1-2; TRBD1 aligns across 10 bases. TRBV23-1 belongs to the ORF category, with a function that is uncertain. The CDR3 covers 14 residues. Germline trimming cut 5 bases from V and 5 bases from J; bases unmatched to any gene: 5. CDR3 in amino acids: CASSGGDRGYGYTF. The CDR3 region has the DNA TGCGCCAGCAGTGGAGGGGACAGGGGTTATGGCTACACCTTC.

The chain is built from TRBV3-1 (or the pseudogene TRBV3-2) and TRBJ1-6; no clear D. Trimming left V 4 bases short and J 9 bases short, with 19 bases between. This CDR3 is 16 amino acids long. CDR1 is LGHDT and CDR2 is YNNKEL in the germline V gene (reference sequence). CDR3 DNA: TGTGCCAGCAGCCGCGGATCTGATTTCGGCAGTTCACCCCTCCACTTT. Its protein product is CASSRGSDFGSSPLHF.

CDR3: CASSLATDNYGYTF. The DNA for the CDR3 is TGTGCCAGCAGCTTAGCGACAGATAACTATGGCTACACCTTC. The chain employs TRBV7-2 and TRBJ1-2; D may be TRBD1 (5 bases). CDR1 and CDR2 from the germline V gene are SGHTA and FQGNSA. V was clipped by 0 bases and J by 1 base, with 6 bases between them. This CDR3 is built from 14 residues.

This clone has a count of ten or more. The CDR3 loop is CSVAHSVANVLTF. The CDR3 DNA reads as TGCAGCGTCGCTCATAGCGTAGCCAACGTCCTGACTTTC. This sequence joins TRBV29-1 and TRBJ2-6; possible D gene TRBD2, 5 bases. The germline V gene encodes CDR1 SQVTM and CDR2 ANQGSEA. V shed 6 bases and J shed 7 bases, with 13 bases lying between them. The CDR3 is 13 amino acids.

CDR3 in amino acids: CASSDLQGAGSGANVLTF. DNA of the CDR3: TGTGCCAGCAGTGACCTACAGGGGGCCGGCTCTGGGGCCAACGTCCTGACTTTC. This sequence joins TRBV6-2 or TRBV6-3 and TRBJ2-6, with TRBD1 matching over 9 bases. With V trimmed by 5 bases and J by 0 bases, 8 bases remained unmatched. The CDR3 contains 18 residues. Germline V gene sequence: CDR1 MNHEY, CDR2 SVGEGT.

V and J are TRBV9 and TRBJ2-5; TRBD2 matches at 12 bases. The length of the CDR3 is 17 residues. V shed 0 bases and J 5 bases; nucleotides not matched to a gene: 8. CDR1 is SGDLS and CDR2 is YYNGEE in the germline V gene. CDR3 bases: TGTGCCAGCAGCGTAGGAGCTAGCGGGGGGGCCTCGGAGACCCAGTACTTC. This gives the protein CASSVGASGGASETQYF.

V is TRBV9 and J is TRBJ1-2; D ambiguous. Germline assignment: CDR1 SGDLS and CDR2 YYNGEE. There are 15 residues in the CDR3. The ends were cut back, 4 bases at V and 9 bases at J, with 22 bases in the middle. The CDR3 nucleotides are TGTGCCAGCAGCCCCCAGATATCGGACTTATCTCGCTACACCTTC. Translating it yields CASSPQISDLSRYTF.

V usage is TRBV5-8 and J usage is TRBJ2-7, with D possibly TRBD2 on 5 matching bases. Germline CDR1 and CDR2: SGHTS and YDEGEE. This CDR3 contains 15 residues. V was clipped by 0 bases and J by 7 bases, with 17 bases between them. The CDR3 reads CASSLGVGISGEQYF. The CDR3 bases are TGTGCCAGCAGCTTGGGGGTGGGGATATCGGGGGAGCAGTACTTC.

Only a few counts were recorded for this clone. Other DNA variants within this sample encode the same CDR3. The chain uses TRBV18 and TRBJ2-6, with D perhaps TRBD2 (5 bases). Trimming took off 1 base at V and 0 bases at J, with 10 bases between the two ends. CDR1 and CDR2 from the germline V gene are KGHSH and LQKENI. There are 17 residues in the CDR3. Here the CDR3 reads CASSPRSGNSGANVLTF. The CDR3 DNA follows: TGTGCCAGCTCACCACGCTCGGGGAACTCTGGGGCCAACGTCCTGACTTTC.

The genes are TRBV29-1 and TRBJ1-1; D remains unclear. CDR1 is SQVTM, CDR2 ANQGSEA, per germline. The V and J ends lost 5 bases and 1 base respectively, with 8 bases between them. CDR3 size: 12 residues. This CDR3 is CSVRESNTEAFF. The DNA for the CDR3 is TGCAGCGTTCGGGAGTCGAACACTGAAGCTTTCTTT.

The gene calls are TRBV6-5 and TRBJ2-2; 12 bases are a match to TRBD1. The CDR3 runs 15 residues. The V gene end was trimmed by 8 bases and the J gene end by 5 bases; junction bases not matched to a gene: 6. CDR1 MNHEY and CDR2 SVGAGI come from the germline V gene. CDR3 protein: CASRGQGAQTGELFF. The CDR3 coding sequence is TGTGCCAGCCGGGGACAGGGGGCGCAGACCGGGGAGCTGTTTTTT.